This T cell receptor (beta chain) was sequenced during a study of cytomegalovirus exposure and HLA in healthy donors. About the research overall: A previous analysis identified around 120 million unique TCR beta sequences derived from roughly 180 million T cells.

The PCR made use of 60 Vbeta and 13 Jbeta primers. The data were produced by immunoSEQ multiplex PCR, yet TCRdb's version contains in-frame clones alone and is incomplete. The sample gives about 140,000 clones, 79% of which show up once; 5% to 8.5% is in the top ten. Comments on this clone: Its antigen is as yet unknown.

Germline V lookup: CDR1 SGHNT, CDR2 YYREEE (reference sequence). V was pared by 4 bases and J by 4 bases, with 13 bases between. This CDR3 is built from 14 residues. Whole-study results and caveats: Analyses of presence/absence relied on an assumption of roughly uniform sequencing depth across donors. Likely technical artifact: a cluster of highly shared sequence variants. Earlier analysis looked at TCR beta V segments, and most were productive about 87% or about 30% of the time.

V and J are TRBV5-4 and TRBJ2-3, with D maybe TRBD1 (6 bases). Sequencing used PBMCs. The sequence derives from a man aged 40-55 years in good health and CMV-seropositive. CDR3 sequence: CASSDRQAPDTQYF. As DNA, the CDR3 is TGTGCCAGCAGCGATCGACAGGCCCCAGATACGCAGTATTTT.